One TCR beta chain is described in this entry. Trimming at V came to 0 bases and at J to 3 bases, leaving 6 bases not matched to a gene. The germline V gene has CDR1 SGHRS and CDR2 YFSETQ. The CDR3 runs to 17 residues. This entry belongs to a study of CD8 T cells in Susac syndrome. Random hexamers were used to reverse transcribe the RNA input (about 0.5 to 1 ug). TCRdb independently ran MiXCR on the immunoSEQ multiplex PCR reads; one entry per CDR3 protein. There are fewer than 300,000 distinct CDR3 sequences in the sample; around 83% occur only once, and 0.11% lies in the top ten. The chain couples TRBV5-1 to TRBJ2-5; 12 bases are shared with TRBD2. Sequenced sample: CD8+ T cells from PBMCs. The TCR was taken from a human donor with multiple sclerosis. In DNA, the CDR3 is TGCGCCAGCAGCTTGGCCCTAGCGGGAGGGCCGGAAGAGACCCAGTACTTC. It translates to CASSLALAGGPEETQYF.